This T cell receptor (beta chain) was captured by sequencing in a study of T-cell memory formation after mild COVID-19. As regards this clonotype: Its cognate antigen is unknown.

CDR1 and CDR2 (germline): SGHVS, FNYEAQ. Trimming cost V 4 bases and J 0 bases, with 21 bases left between them. The CDR3 runs 18 residues. Findings and limits, study-wide: Contracting clones, day 15 to 85, had balanced CD4/CD8, and later expanders favored CD4+.

Amplification by 5'RACE using constant-segment primers produced TCR alpha and TCR beta cDNA libraries that carried sample barcodes and UMIs. TCRdb re-derived calls from the 5' RACE reads in MiXCR, one entry per CDR3 protein. This table has about 340,000 distinct CDR3 sequences, approximately 15% appearing once. This TCR came from a young man who had mild COVID-19 (a few samples of this study predate the infection). Cell type and time point are not known. The material sequenced was PBMCs or a T cell subset sorted from them (not recorded which). The V call is TRBV7-6, the J call TRBJ1-1; the D gene is possibly TRBD1 (6 bases). CDR3 sequence reads: CASSSGPTGRGMNTEAFF. CDR3 sequence (DNA): TGTGCCAGCAGCTCTGGGCCTACAGGGAGGGGCATGAACACTGAAGCTTTCTTT. The entire variable domain, with the rest obtained from reference TRBV7-6 and TRBJ1-1, is as follows: GAGVSQSPRYKVTKRGQDVALRCDPISGHVSLYWYRQALGQGPEFLTYFNYEAQQDKSGLPNDRFSAERPEGSISTLTIQRTEQRDSAMYRCASSSGPTGRGMNTEAFFGQGTRLTVV.